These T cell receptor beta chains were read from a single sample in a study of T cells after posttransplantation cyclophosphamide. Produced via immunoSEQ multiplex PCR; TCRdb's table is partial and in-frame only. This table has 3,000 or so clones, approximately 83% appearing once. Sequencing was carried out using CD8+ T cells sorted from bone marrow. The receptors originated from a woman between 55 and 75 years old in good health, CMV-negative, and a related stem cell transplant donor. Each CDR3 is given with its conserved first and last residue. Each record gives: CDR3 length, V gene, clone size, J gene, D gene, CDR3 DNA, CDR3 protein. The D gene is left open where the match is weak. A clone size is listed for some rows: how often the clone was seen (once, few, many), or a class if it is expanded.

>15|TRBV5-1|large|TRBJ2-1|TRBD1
TGCGCCAGCAGCTTGGAGGGACAGGGGGGCGATGAGCAGTTCTTC
CASSLEGQGGDEQFF
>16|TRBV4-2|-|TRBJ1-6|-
TGTGCCAGCAGCCAAGTACCGAGCTCCTATAATTCACCCCTCCACTTT
CASSQVPSSYNSPLHF
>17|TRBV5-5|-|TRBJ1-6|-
TGTGCCAGCAGCCCCAACAGGGCTTTCGGCGATAATTCACCCCTCCACTTT
CASSPNRAFGDNSPLHF
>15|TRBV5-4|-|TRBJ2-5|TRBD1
TGTGCCAGCAGCGCCGGGACAGAGGCCCTCGAGACCCAGTACTTC
CASSAGTEALETQYF
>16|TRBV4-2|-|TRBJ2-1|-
TGTGCCAGCAGCCAAGATTGGGTAACAGGGAACGTTGAGCAGTTCTTC
CASSQDWVTGNVEQFF
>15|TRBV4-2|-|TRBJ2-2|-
TGTGCCAGCAGCCCTGTGACGGGAAACACCGGGGAGCTGTTTTTT
CASSPVTGNTGELFF
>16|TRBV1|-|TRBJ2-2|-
TGCACCAGCAGCCAGGTTTGGCTCCTGAACACCGGGGAGCTGTTTTTT
CTSSQVWLLNTGELFF
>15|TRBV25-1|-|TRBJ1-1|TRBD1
TGTGCCAGCAGTGAATCGGGACAGGTGAACACTGAAGCTTTCTTT
CASSESGQVNTEAFF
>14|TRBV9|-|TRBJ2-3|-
TGTGCCAGCAGCCCGTTGAGCGACACAGATACGCAGTATTTT
CASSPLSDTDTQYF
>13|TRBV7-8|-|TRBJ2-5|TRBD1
TGTGCCAGCAGCGGGGACAGGGGAGAGACCCAGTACTTC
CASSGDRGETQYF
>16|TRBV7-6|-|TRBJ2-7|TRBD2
TGTGCCAGCAGCTTAGATAGCGGGAGGCGCCCCTACGAGCAGTACTTC
CASSLDSGRRPYEQYF
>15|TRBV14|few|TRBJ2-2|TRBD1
TGTGCCAGCAGTCTACAGGGGGCATTATCCGGGGAGCTGTTTTTT
CASSLQGALSGELFF
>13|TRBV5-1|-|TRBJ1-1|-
TGCGCCAGCAGCGTAGACAGGATCGCAGAGGCTTTCTTT
CASSVDRIAEAFF
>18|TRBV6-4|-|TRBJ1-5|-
TGTGCCAGCAGCCCGATTTACGGGGAGGCTTATAGCAATCAGCCCCAGCATTTT
CASSPIYGEAYSNQPQHF
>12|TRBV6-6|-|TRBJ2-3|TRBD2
TGTGCCAGCCGGGGGGGCCGGGATACGCAGTATTTT
CASRGGRDTQYF
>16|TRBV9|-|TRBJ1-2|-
TGTGCCAGCAGCGTAGGGTTTTTCGGGGATAGCTATGGCTACACCTTC
CASSVGFFGDSYGYTF
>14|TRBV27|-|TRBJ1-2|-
TGTGCCAGCAGTCATCCAGACAGGCCCTATGGCTACACCTTC
CASSHPDRPYGYTF